This TCR beta chain was profiled in a study of cytomegalovirus exposure and HLA in healthy donors. Study findings and constraints: Accurate prediction of HLA-A and HLA-B alleles (for most subjects) was reportedly achieved from TCR beta sequences. In a later analysis, the majority of CMV-associated beta chains seemingly showed HLA restriction. Researchers counted roughly 160 TCR beta chains as cytomegalovirus-associated.

Both 60 Vbeta primers and 13 Jbeta primers went into the PCR. The repertoire was sequenced with immunoSEQ multiplex PCR; TCRdb's copy has only in-frame clones and lacks some. Of roughly 99,000 clones listed, more than 70% were seen once; the top ten hold under 4%. Germline CDR1 reads SNHLY; CDR2 reads FYNNEI. The CDR3 covers 14 residues. V shed 6 bases, J shed 3 bases, and the junction held 3 bases outside the gene matches. Regarding this clone: Antigen specificity is unknown.

The rearrangement links TRBV2 to TRBJ2-3; 10 positions match TRBD2. This clonotype was obtained from a woman aged 40 to 50 in good health and CMV-seronegative. Input material: PBMCs. The CDR3 DNA follows: TGTGCCAGCAGCTGGACTAGCGGAACAGATACGCAGTATTTT. Amino acid sequence: CASSWTSGTDTQYF.